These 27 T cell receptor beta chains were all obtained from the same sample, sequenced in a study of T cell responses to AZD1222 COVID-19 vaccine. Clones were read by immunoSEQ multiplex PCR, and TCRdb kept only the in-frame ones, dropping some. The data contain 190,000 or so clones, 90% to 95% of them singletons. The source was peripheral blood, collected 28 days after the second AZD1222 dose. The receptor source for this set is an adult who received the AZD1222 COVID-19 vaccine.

CDR3 coding DNA: TGTGCCAGCAGTTACCGACAGCTATCGAACACTGAAGCTTTCTTT. This sequence encodes CASSYRQLSNTEAFF. The V and J genes are TRBV6-6 and TRBJ1-1; possibly TRBD1 for D (5 bases). The V gene lost 2 bases and the J gene lost 1 base, with 11 bases spanning the gap. Germline V lookup: CDR1 MNHNY, CDR2 SVGAGI (reference sequence). This CDR3 region has 15 residues.

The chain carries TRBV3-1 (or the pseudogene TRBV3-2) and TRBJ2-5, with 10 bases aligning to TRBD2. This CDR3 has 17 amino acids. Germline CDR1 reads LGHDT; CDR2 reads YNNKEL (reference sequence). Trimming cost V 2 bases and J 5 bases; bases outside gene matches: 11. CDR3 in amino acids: CASSQMIAAGGRETQYF. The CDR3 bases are TGTGCCAGCAGCCAAATGATCGCAGCGGGGGGGCGGGAGACCCAGTACTTC.

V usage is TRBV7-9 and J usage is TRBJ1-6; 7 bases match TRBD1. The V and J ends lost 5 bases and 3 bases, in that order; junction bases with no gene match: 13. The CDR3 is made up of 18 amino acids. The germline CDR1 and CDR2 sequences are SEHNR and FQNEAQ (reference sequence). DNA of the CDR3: TGTGCCAGCAGCCCTCCTCCTTTGGGACAGCTCTATAATTCACCCCTCCACTTT. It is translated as CASSPPPLGQLYNSPLHF. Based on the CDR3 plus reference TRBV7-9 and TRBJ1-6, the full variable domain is DTGVSQNPRHKITKRGQNVTFRCDPISEHNRLYWYRQTLGQGPEFLTYFQNEAQLEKSRLLSDRFSAERPKGSFSTLEIQRTEQGDSAMYLCASSPPPLGQLYNSPLHFGNGTRLTVT.

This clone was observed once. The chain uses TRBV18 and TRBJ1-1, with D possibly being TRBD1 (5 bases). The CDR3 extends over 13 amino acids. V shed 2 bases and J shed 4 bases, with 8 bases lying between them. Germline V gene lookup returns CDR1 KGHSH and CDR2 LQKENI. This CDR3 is CASSPKQGTEAFF. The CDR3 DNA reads TGTGCCAGCTCACCAAAGCAGGGCACTGAAGCTTTCTTT. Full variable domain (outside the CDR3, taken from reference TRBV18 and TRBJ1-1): NAGVMQNPRHLVRRRGQEARLRCSPMKGHSHVYWYRQLPEEGLKFMVYLQKENIIDESGMPKERFSAEFPKEGPSILRIQQVVRGDSAAYFCASSPKQGTEAFFGQGTRLTVV.

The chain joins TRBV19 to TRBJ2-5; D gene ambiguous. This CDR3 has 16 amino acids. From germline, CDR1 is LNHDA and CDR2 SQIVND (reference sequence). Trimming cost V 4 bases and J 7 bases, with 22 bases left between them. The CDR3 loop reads CASSRTESIPGGTQYF. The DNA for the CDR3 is TGTGCCAGTAGTAGGACGGAGTCTATACCCGGTGGGACCCAGTACTTC.

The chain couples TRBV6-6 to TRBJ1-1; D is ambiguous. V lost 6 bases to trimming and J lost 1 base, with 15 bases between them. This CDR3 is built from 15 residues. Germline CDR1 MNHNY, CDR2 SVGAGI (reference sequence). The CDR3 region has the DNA TGTGCCAGCAGCCGGGGTCAACTTAGGAACACTGAAGCTTTCTTT. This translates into CASSRGQLRNTEAFF.

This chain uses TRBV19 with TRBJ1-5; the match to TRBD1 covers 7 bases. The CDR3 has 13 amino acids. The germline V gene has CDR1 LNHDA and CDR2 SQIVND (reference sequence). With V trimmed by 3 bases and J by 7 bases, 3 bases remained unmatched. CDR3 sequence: CASSMRGQQPQHF. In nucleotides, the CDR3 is TGTGCCAGTAGTATGAGGGGGCAGCAGCCCCAGCATTTT. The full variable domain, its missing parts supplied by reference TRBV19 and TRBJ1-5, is DGGITQSPKYLFRKEGQNVTLSCEQNLNHDAMYWYRQDPGQGLRLIYYSQIVNDFQKGDIAEGYSVSREKKESFPLTVTSAQKNPTAFYLCASSMRGQQPQHFGDGTRLSIL.

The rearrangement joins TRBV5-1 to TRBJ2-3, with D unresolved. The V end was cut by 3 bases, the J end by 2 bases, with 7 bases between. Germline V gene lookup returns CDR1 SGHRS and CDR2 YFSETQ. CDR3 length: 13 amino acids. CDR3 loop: CASSSFYTDTQYF. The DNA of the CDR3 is TGCGCCAGCAGCTCCTTCTACACAGATACGCAGTATTTT.

The CDR3 nucleotides read TGTGCCGATTGGTTGGGGGCGAACACCGGGGAGCTGTTTTTT. This codes for CADWLGANTGELFF. The chain couples TRBV7-9 to TRBJ2-2, with D perhaps given as TRBD1 or TRBD2 (5 bases each). Trimming removed 11 bases at V and 0 bases at J, with 13 bases between. The CDR3 contains 14 residues. Germline-derived CDR1 and CDR2 are SEHNR and FQNEAQ (reference sequence).

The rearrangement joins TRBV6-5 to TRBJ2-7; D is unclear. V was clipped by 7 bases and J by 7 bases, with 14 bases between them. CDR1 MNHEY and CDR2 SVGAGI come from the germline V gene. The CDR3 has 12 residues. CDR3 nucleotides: TGTGCCAGCACAACCTCCGGCCGGGAGCAGTACTTC. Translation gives CASTTSGREQYF.

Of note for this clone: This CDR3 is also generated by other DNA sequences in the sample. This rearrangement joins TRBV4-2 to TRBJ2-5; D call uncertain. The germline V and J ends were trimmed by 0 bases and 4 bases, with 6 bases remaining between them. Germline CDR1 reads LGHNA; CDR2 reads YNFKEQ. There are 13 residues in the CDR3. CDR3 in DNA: TGTGCCAGCAGCCAAGATCGTGGAGAGACCCAGTACTTC. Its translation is CASSQDRGETQYF.

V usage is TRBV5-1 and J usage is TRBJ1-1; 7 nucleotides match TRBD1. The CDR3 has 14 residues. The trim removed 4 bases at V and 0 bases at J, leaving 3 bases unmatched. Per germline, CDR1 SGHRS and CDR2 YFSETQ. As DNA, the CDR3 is TGCGCCAGCAGCCTCGGGACAGTGAACACTGAAGCTTTCTTT. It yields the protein CASSLGTVNTEAFF.

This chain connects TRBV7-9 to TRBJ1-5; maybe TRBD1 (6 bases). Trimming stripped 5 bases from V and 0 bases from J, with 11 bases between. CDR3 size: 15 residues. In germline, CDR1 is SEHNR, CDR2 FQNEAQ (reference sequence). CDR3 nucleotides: TGTGCCAGCAGCCCACAGGGAAATAGCAATCAGCCCCAGCATTTT. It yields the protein CASSPQGNSNQPQHF.

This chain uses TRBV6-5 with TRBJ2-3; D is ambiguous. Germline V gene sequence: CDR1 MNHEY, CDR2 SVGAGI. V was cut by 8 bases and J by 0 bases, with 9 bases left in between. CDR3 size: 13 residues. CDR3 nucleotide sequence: TGTGCCAGCCGGAGCCCTAGCACAGATACGCAGTATTTT. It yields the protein CASRSPSTDTQYF.

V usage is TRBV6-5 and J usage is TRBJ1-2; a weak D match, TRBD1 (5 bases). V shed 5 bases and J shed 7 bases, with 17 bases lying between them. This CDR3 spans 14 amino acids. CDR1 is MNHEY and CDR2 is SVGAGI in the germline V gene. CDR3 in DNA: TGTGCCAGCAGTCCGGGACTCCGGAGAGTTGGCTACACCTTC. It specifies CASSPGLRRVGYTF.

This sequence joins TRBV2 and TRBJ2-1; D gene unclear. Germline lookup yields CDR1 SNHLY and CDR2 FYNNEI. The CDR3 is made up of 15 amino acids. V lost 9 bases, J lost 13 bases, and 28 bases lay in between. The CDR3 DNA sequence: TGTGCCAGAGAGGATAAGCGCCGACCACGCTTCGAACAGTTCTTC. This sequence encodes CAREDKRRPRFEQFF.

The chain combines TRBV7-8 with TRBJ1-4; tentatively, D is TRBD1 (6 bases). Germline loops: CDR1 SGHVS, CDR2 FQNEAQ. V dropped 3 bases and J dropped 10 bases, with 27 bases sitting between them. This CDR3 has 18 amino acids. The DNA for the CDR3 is TGTGCCAGCAGCTTCCAGGCGGACGGGGGACACTTACTGGGAAAACTGTTTTTT. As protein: CASSFQADGGHLLGKLFF.

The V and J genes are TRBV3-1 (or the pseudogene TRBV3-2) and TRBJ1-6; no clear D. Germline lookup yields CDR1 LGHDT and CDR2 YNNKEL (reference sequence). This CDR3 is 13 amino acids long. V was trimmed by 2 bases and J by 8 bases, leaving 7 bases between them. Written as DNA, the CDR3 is TGTGCCAGCAGCCAAAGCCGAGATTCACCCCTCCACTTT. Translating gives CASSQSRDSPLHF.

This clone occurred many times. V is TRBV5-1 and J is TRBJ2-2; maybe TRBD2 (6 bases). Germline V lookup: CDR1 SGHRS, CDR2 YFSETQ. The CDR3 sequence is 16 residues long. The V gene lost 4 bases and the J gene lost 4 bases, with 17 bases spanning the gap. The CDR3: CASSPRRAGSTGELFF. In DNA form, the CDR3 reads TGCGCCAGCAGCCCGCGGCGGGCGGGGAGCACCGGGGAGCTGTTTTTT. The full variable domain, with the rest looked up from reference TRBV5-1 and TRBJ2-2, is KAGVTQTPRYLIKTRGQQVTLSCSPISGHRSVSWYQQTPGQGLQFLFEYFSETQRNKGNFPGRFSGRQFSNSRSEMNVSTLELGDSALYLCASSPRRAGSTGELFFGEGSRLTVL.

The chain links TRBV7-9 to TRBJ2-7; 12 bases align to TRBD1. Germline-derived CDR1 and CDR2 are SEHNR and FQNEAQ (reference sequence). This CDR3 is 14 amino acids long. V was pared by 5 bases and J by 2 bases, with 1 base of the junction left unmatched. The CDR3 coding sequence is TGTGCCAGCAGCCGGGACAGGGGGCCCTACGAGCAGTACTTC. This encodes CASSRDRGPYEQYF.

The CDR3 reads CASSSGGPSSYNEQFF. The CDR3 nucleotides are TGTGCCAGCAGCTCCGGGGGGCCGAGCTCCTACAATGAGCAGTTCTTC. The rearrangement joins TRBV9 to TRBJ2-1; D possibly corresponds to TRBD2 (7 bases). Per the germline V gene, CDR1 is SGDLS and CDR2 is YYNGEE. V shed 4 bases and J shed 0 bases, with 14 bases lying between them. CDR3 length equals 16 residues.

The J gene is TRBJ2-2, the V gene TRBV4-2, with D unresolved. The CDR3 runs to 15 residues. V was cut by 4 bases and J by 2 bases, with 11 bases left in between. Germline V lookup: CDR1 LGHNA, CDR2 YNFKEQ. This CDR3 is CASSLNSRNTGELFF. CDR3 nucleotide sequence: TGTGCCAGCAGCCTTAACTCACGAAACACCGGGGAGCTGTTTTTT.

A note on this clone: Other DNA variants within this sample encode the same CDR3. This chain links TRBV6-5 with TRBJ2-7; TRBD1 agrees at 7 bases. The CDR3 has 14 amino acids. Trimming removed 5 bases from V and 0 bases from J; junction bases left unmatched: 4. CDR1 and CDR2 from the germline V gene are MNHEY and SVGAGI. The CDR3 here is CASSSGQASYEQYF. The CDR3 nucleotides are TGTGCCAGCAGTAGTGGACAGGCCTCCTACGAGCAGTACTTC.

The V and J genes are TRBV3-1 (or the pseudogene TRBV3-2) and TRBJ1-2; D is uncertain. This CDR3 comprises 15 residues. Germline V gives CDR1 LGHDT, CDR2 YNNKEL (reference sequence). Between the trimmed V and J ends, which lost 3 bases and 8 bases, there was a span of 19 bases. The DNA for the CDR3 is TGTGCCAGCAGCCATCGGGAAGTCAATGTGGGGGGCTACACCTTC. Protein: CASSHREVNVGGYTF.

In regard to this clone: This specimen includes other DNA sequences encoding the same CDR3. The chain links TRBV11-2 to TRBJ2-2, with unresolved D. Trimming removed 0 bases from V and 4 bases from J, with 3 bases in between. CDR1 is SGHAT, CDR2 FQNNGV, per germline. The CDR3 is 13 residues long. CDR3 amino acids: CASSLERTGELFF. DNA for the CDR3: TGTGCCAGCAGCTTAGAGCGCACCGGGGAGCTGTTTTTT.

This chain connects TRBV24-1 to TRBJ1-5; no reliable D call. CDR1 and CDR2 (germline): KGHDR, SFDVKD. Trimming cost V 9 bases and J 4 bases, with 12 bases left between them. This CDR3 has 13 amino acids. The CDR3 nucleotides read TGTGCCACCGTCGAGACTTGGAATCAGCCCCAGCATTTT. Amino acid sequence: CATVETWNQPQHF.

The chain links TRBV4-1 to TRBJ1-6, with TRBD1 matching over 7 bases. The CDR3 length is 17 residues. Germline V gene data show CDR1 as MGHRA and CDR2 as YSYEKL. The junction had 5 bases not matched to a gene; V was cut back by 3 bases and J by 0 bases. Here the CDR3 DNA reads TGCGCCAGCAGCCAGGGACAGCTAAGCTCCTATAATTCACCCCTCCACTTT. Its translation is CASSQGQLSSYNSPLHF.